Each of the 20 T cell receptor beta chains below was sequenced from the same sample in a study of blood T cell repertoires in COVID-19. Generated by immunoSEQ multiplex PCR, the TCRdb table keeps only in-frame clones and is missing some. The table has a few hundred thousand clones, roughly 84% seen once. The sample taken for sequencing was PBMCs or T cells enriched from blood (not recorded which). The receptors derive from a woman aged 25 to 39 who had recovered from COVID-19.

V usage is TRBV3-1 (or the pseudogene TRBV3-2) and J usage is TRBJ1-2; 7 bases match TRBD1. Germline assignment: CDR1 LGHDT and CDR2 YNNKEL (reference sequence). The length of the CDR3 is 15 residues. V was clipped by 0 bases and J by 8 bases; unmatched bases: 9. The CDR3 spells CASSQDSRTGWGYTF. The CDR3, as DNA: TGTGCCAGCAGCCAAGATAGTCGGACAGGCTGGGGCTACACCTTC.

In its sample, this clone was seen once. The V gene is TRBV19, the J gene TRBJ2-3, with D maybe TRBD1 (5 bases). The V and J ends lost 8 bases and 2 bases respectively, with 11 bases between them. CDR3 length: 13 amino acids. Per germline, CDR1 LNHDA and CDR2 SQIVND (reference sequence). CDR3 in amino acids: CASRDRNTDTQYF. The DNA of the CDR3 is TGTGCCAGTCGAGACAGAAACACAGATACGCAGTATTTT.

The genes are TRBV6-5 and TRBJ2-2, with D unresolved. Germline lookup yields CDR1 MNHEY and CDR2 SVGAGI. The CDR3 has 14 amino acids. With 5 bases removed from V and 3 bases from J, the gap between germline ends came to 10 bases. The CDR3 DNA reads TGTGCCAGCAGTATGAGGCCCTACACCGGGGAGCTGTTTTTT. Translated, it gives CASSMRPYTGELFF.

This sequence joins TRBV15 and TRBJ1-1; 9 positions agree with TRBD1. The germline gives CDR1 LNHNV, CDR2 YYDKDF (reference sequence). The CDR3 consists of 14 residues. Losses at the gene ends were 4 bases for V and 4 bases for J; bases not matched to a gene: 4. CDR3 loop: CATSNRGLGTEAFF. CDR3 nucleotide sequence: TGTGCCACCAGCAACAGGGGGCTGGGCACTGAAGCTTTCTTT. The full variable domain, rest sourced from reference TRBV15 and TRBJ1-1, is DAMVIQNPRYQVTQFGKPVTLSCSQTLNHNVMYWYQQKSSQAPKLLFHYYDKDFNNEADTPDNFQSRRPNTSFCFLDIRSPGLGDTAMYLCATSNRGLGTEAFFGQGTRLTVV.

The V and J genes are TRBV5-5 and TRBJ1-4; D is possibly TRBD1 (5 bases). There are 16 residues in the CDR3. From germline, CDR1 is SGHKS and CDR2 YYEKEE (reference sequence). V lost 4 bases, J lost 2 bases, and 15 bases lay in between. The CDR3, as DNA: TGTGCCAGCAGCCCTCCCGGGTCAGGGACTAATGAAAAACTGTTTTTT. Its protein product is CASSPPGSGTNEKLFF.

V is TRBV27 and J is TRBJ1-6, with 10 bases that match TRBD1. From germline, CDR1 is MNHEY and CDR2 SMNVEV (reference sequence). This CDR3 contains 18 residues. Germline trimming cut 4 bases from V and 1 base from J; bases unmatched to any gene: 7. CDR3 loop: CASSYGQGVISYNSPLHF. As DNA, the CDR3 is TGTGCCAGCAGTTATGGACAGGGGGTAATATCCTATAATTCACCCCTCCACTTT.

V is TRBV7-9 and J is TRBJ2-5, with 8 bases that match TRBD1. V trimming: 3 bases; J trimming: 5 bases; junction bases outside the gene matches: 5. This CDR3 comprises 14 residues. CDR1 is SEHNR, CDR2 FQNEAQ, per germline (reference sequence). The CDR3 nucleotides read TGTGCCAGCAGCTTGGCGGACAGGGCTGAGACCCAGTACTTC. Translated, it gives CASSLADRAETQYF. The full variable domain, rest sourced from reference TRBV7-9 and TRBJ2-5, is DTGVSQNPRHKITKRGQNVTFRCDPISEHNRLYWYRQTLGQGPEFLTYFQNEAQLEKSRLLSDRFSAERPKGSFSTLEIQRTEQGDSAMYLCASSLADRAETQYFGPGTRLLVL.

The rearrangement links TRBV14 to TRBJ1-3; D unclear. Trimming took off 3 bases at V and 4 bases at J, with 7 bases between the two ends. The CDR3 is made up of 13 amino acids. Germline values: CDR1 SGHDN, CDR2 FVKESK. CDR3 residues: CASSQAGGNTIYF. DNA of the CDR3: TGTGCCAGCAGCCAGGCCGGGGGAAACACCATATATTTT.

The chain's CDR3 is CASSEGFMNTEAFF. Written as DNA, the CDR3 is TGTGCCAGCAGCGAGGGATTCATGAACACTGAAGCTTTCTTT. The chain carries TRBV27 and TRBJ1-1, with D unresolved. Per the germline V gene, CDR1 is MNHEY and CDR2 is SMNVEV (reference sequence). V was cut by 6 bases and J by 0 bases, with 11 bases left in between. The CDR3 loop spans 14 amino acids.

The V gene is TRBV18, the J gene TRBJ1-2, with 8 bases lining up with TRBD1. Germline CDR1 KGHSH, CDR2 LQKENI. The trim removed 7 bases at V and 4 bases at J, leaving 17 bases unmatched. CDR3 length equals 17 residues. In DNA, the CDR3 is TGTGCCAGCTTACCCCAGCTAACAGGGGGTTTCGGCTATGGCTACACCTTC. Translated, it gives CASLPQLTGGFGYGYTF.

V and J are TRBV7-3 and TRBJ2-3, with 7 bases aligning to TRBD1. V lost 0 bases, J lost 5 bases, and 8 bases stayed unmatched. The V gene's germline CDR1 is SGHTA and CDR2 FQGTGA. This CDR3 is 16 amino acids long. In DNA, the CDR3 is TGTGCCAGCAGCTTAACAGGGGGCGGCCCGGTAGATACGCAGTATTTT. It is translated as CASSLTGGGPVDTQYF.

The genes are TRBV19 and TRBJ2-2; 11 nucleotides agree with TRBD2. Germline V lookup: CDR1 LNHDA, CDR2 SQIVND (reference sequence). CDR3 length: 16 amino acids. With V trimmed by 5 bases and J by 4 bases, 6 bases remained unmatched. CDR3: CASSVSGGAGTGELFF. The CDR3 DNA is TGTGCCAGTAGTGTTAGCGGGGGGGCCGGCACCGGGGAGCTGTTTTTT.

This chain uses TRBV19 with TRBJ1-5, with 7 bases matching TRBD1. Per germline, CDR1 LNHDA and CDR2 SQIVND (reference sequence). Unmatched junction bases numbered 8, after V lost 6 bases and J lost 0 bases. This CDR3 is 16 amino acids long. The CDR3 reads CASRQWTGYSNQPQHF. CDR3 sequence (DNA): TGTGCCAGTAGACAATGGACAGGCTATAGCAATCAGCCCCAGCATTTT.

The sample holds one count of this clone. The gene calls are TRBV5-1 and TRBJ2-1; D gene ambiguous. Trimming pared 0 bases from V and 6 bases from J, leaving 16 bases between. CDR1 SGHRS and CDR2 YFSETQ come from the germline V gene. The CDR3 consists of 16 residues. The CDR3 loop is CASSLGSTPSGNEQFF. The DNA for the CDR3 is TGCGCCAGCAGCTTGGGTTCAACGCCATCGGGCAATGAGCAGTTCTTC.

This chain connects TRBV28 to TRBJ1-6; D possibly corresponds to TRBD1 (6 bases). Germline CDR1 and CDR2: MDHEN and SYDVKM. The CDR3 is 16 residues long. The V end was cut by 3 bases, the J end by 8 bases, with 17 bases between. In DNA, the CDR3 is TGTGCCAGCAGTTTGGGTCAGGGGTTTGGGGATTCACCCCTCCACTTT. Amino acids: CASSLGQGFGDSPLHF.

The chain recombines TRBV5-1 with TRBJ1-2; TRBD1 is a possible D gene (5 bases). The CDR3 is 15 residues long. V lost 1 base, J lost 8 bases, and 18 bases lay in between. Germline CDR1 reads SGHRS; CDR2 reads YFSETQ. For the CDR3, the DNA is TGCGCCAGCAGCTTGTCACCGGGCAGGGTGGAAGGCTACACCTTC. Translating gives CASSLSPGRVEGYTF.

CDR3 nucleotides: TGCGCCAGCAGCTCTACAGGGGGCGGTGGAAACACCATATATTTT. Its protein product is CASSSTGGGGNTIYF. The chain links TRBV5-1 to TRBJ1-3; 9 bases line up with TRBD1. Looked up from germline, CDR1 is SGHRS and CDR2 is YFSETQ. The CDR3 is 15 amino acids. Unmatched junction bases numbered 4, after V lost 3 bases and J lost 3 bases.

The chain's CDR3 is CASSLQGVGTEAFF. As DNA, the CDR3 is TGTGCCAGCAGCTTACAGGGTGTAGGCACTGAAGCTTTCTTT. V and J are TRBV11-2 and TRBJ1-1; tentative D call: TRBD1 (5 bases). The CDR3 is 14 amino acids. V lost 2 bases and J lost 4, with 11 bases in between. The germline gives CDR1 SGHAT, CDR2 FQNNGV.

The CDR3 spells CSVTGTGGAFIPGANVLTF. CDR3 in DNA: TGCAGCGTAACCGGGACAGGGGGCGCTTTTATTCCGGGGGCCAACGTCCTGACTTTC. This chain links TRBV29-1 with TRBJ2-6; the match to TRBD1 covers 12 bases. CDR3 length equals 19 residues. CDR1 and CDR2 from the germline V gene are SQVTM and ANQGSEA. V dropped 6 bases and J dropped 4; count of bases not matched to a gene: 16.

The chain combines TRBV3-1 (or the pseudogene TRBV3-2) with TRBJ1-1; D not resolved. The CDR3 consists of 14 residues. The V and J ends lost 1 base and 1 base respectively, with 7 bases between them. Germline V lookup: CDR1 LGHDT, CDR2 YNNKEL (reference sequence). CDR3 DNA: TGTGCCAGCAGCCAAGCCCGGGAGAACACTGAAGCTTTCTTT. Encoded protein: CASSQARENTEAFF.